The T cell receptor (beta chain) under discussion was sequenced for a study of technical replicates of blood from a handful of donors. Only in-frame clones appear in the TCRdb table, and some are missing; sequencing was by immunoSEQ multiplex PCR. The data hold roughly 70,000 clones, with 95% to 97% observed a single time. CDR1 SGHRS and CDR2 YFSETQ come from the germline V gene. The CDR3 extends over 15 amino acids. J gave up 0 bases and V 4 bases, and 6 bases lay outside the gene matches. This receptor was identified in a human donor in good health. Material for sequencing was T cells isolated from PBMCs. The chain links TRBV5-1 to TRBJ1-1; 7 bases match TRBD1. The DNA for the CDR3 is TGCGCCAGCAGCGCGTCGGGACAGATGAACACTGAAGCTTTCTTT. It specifies CASSASGQMNTEAFF.